Shown below are 13 T cell receptor beta chains from a single sample sequenced in a study of cytomegalovirus exposure and HLA in healthy donors (dated by TCRdb to 2017 to 2019). The library was made by the immunoSEQ multiplex PCR assay. For the multiplex PCR, a mixture combining 60 forward primers for TCR Vbeta segments and 13 reverse primers for TCR Jbeta segments was used. The source is immuneACCESS, and TCRdb retained only in-frame sequences with V and J called. Part of the clones is not carried over; for the studies checked, unresolved V genes explain less than half of this, and the remainder is unexplained. Within this sample are about 100,000 clones, with roughly 75% of them counted one time only. Clones ranked in the top ten supply more than 0.6% of the sample. The sample consisted of PBMCs. Receptor source: a woman aged 55-75 years in good health and CMV-seronegative.

The count of this clone is one. The V and J genes are TRBV19 and TRBJ1-1; 8 nucleotides agree with TRBD1. The CDR3 covers 13 residues. V dropped 5 bases and J dropped 4; count of bases not matched to a gene: 3. CDR1 is LNHDA, CDR2 SQIVND, per germline (reference sequence). The CDR3 DNA follows: TGTGCCAGTAGTCAGCAGGGGGCCACTGAAGCTTTCTTT. This encodes CASSQQGATEAFF. Full variable domain (missing parts from reference TRBV19 and TRBJ1-1): DGGITQSPKYLFRKEGQNVTLSCEQNLNHDAMYWYRQDPGQGLRLIYYSQIVNDFQKGDIAEGYSVSREKKESFPLTVTSAQKNPTAFYLCASSQQGATEAFFGQGTRLTVV.

The chain couples TRBV13 to TRBJ2-3, with 9 bases identical to TRBD2. Unmatched junction bases numbered 9, after V lost 5 bases and J lost 3 bases. The CDR3 runs to 16 residues. Germline CDR1 is PRHDT and CDR2 is FYEKMQ (reference sequence). This CDR3 reads CASSPWGGGATDTQYF. The CDR3 DNA reads as TGTGCCAGCAGCCCCTGGGGCGGGGGGGCAACAGATACGCAGTATTTT.

This clone came up a few times. The chain is built from TRBV19 and TRBJ1-2; 7 bases agree with TRBD1. J lost 2 bases, V lost 6 bases, and 6 bases had no gene match. The CDR3 has 14 residues. Germline assignment: CDR1 LNHDA and CDR2 SQIVND (reference sequence). The CDR3 coding sequence is TGTGCCAGTAGCCGAGACAGGGCGAACTATGGCTACACCTTC. It translates to CASSRDRANYGYTF.

The chain links TRBV25-1 to TRBJ1-2; TRBD1 aligns across 9 bases. The CDR3 is 15 amino acids. V lost 3 bases and J lost 5; bases outside the gene matches: 7. Germline loops: CDR1 MGHDK, CDR2 SYGVNS. The CDR3 is CASSDPGTGIYGYTF. CDR3 sequence (DNA): TGTGCCAGCAGTGATCCCGGGACAGGGATATATGGCTACACCTTC.

This chain connects TRBV27 to TRBJ2-7; 8 bases match TRBD2. Per germline, CDR1 MNHEY and CDR2 SMNVEV (reference sequence). V dropped 6 bases and J dropped 2; count of bases not matched to a gene: 3. CDR3 length equals 13 residues. The CDR3 sequence: CASSRGGTYEQYF. The CDR3, as DNA: TGTGCCAGCAGCCGGGGGGGGACCTACGAGCAGTACTTC.

The genes are TRBV5-6 and TRBJ1-2; D might be TRBD1 (6 bases). From germline, CDR1 is SGHDT and CDR2 YYEEEE. This CDR3 has 14 amino acids. The V end was cut by 0 bases, the J end by 4 bases, with 10 bases between. The CDR3 DNA follows: TGTGCCAGCAGCTTGGCCGGGACAAGCTATGGCTACACCTTC. This codes for CASSLAGTSYGYTF.

This chain joins TRBV2 and TRBJ2-7, with D possibly TRBD1 on 6 matching bases. V dropped 5 bases and J dropped 3 bases, with 14 bases sitting between them. Germline V gives CDR1 SNHLY, CDR2 FYNNEI. This CDR3 has 14 amino acids. The CDR3: CASSWIGQNYEQYF. CDR3 DNA sequence: TGTGCCAGCAGTTGGATAGGACAGAACTACGAGCAGTACTTC.

The table lists this clone with a few counts. The chain couples TRBV29-1 to TRBJ2-5, with 7 bases fitting TRBD1. Germline lookup yields CDR1 SQVTM and CDR2 ANQGSEA. This CDR3 has 13 residues. V was pared by 7 bases and J by 5 bases, with 10 bases of the junction left unmatched. DNA for the CDR3: TGCAGCGGGGACAGTGCCTTTGGGGAGACCCAGTACTTC. This translates into CSGDSAFGETQYF.

The chain recombines TRBV7-2 with TRBJ2-7; 7 nucleotides align to TRBD2. The CDR3 runs 15 residues. V was clipped by 4 bases and J by 4 bases; unmatched bases: 10. Germline CDR1 SGHTA, CDR2 FQGNSA. CDR3 sequence: CASSYSPAGPYEQYF. CDR3 DNA sequence: TGTGCCAGCAGCTATTCTCCAGCGGGGCCGTACGAGCAGTACTTC.

The gene calls are TRBV19 and TRBJ1-1, with D possibly matching TRBD1 (5 bases). V shed 7 bases and J shed 5 bases, with 8 bases lying between them. Germline loops: CDR1 LNHDA, CDR2 SQIVND (reference sequence). The CDR3 totals 11 residues. In DNA, the CDR3 is TGTGCCAGTACGGGGGAGACTGAAGCTTTCTTT. Its protein product is CASTGETEAFF.

The genes are TRBV7-9 and TRBJ1-6; D is uncertain. CDR3 size: 14 residues. V was clipped by 3 bases and J by 10 bases, with 13 bases between them. Germline-derived CDR1 and CDR2 are SEHNR and FQNEAQ (reference sequence). The CDR3, as DNA: TGTGCCAGCAGCTTGGGCACGTCGGGGTCACCCCTCCACTTT. Translated, it gives CASSLGTSGSPLHF. Supplemented by reference TRBV7-9 and TRBJ1-6, the full variable domain reads DTGVSQNPRHKITKRGQNVTFRCDPISEHNRLYWYRQTLGQGPEFLTYFQNEAQLEKSRLLSDRFSAERPKGSFSTLEIQRTEQGDSAMYLCASSLGTSGSPLHFGNGTRLTVT.

The rearrangement uses TRBV30 and TRBJ2-3; 7 bases are shared with TRBD2. This CDR3 is 11 amino acids long. Germline-derived CDR1 and CDR2 are GTSNPN and SVGIG (reference sequence). V gave up 6 bases and J gave up 4 bases; unmatched junction bases: 1. The CDR3 coding sequence is TGTGCCTGTGGACTAGCAGATACGCAGTATTTT. Residues: CACGLADTQYF.

The chain links TRBV5-6 to TRBJ1-5, with D maybe TRBD1 (5 bases). Trimming took 2 bases from V and 5 from J, leaving 11 bases between them. CDR3 size: 14 residues. The germline V gene has CDR1 SGHDT and CDR2 YYEEEE. As DNA, the CDR3 is TGTGCCAGCAGCTTAGGGGCAGGTTATCAGCCCCAGCATTTT. As protein: CASSLGAGYQPQHF.